What follows are 10 T cell receptor beta chains derived from one specimen sequenced in a study of blood T cell repertoires in COVID-19. Only in-frame clones appear in the TCRdb table, and some are missing; sequencing was by immunoSEQ multiplex PCR. The repertoire holds under 500,000 clones, with 75% to 90% as singletons. The sample consisted of peripheral blood. The receptor set was obtained from a woman in her 30s with acute or convalescent COVID-19.

This chain connects TRBV2 to TRBJ1-2, with D hard to call. CDR3 size: 11 residues. Germline loops: CDR1 SNHLY, CDR2 FYNNEI. V lost 5 bases to trimming and J lost 4 bases, with 5 bases between them. CDR3 residues: CASSHSYGYTF. The CDR3 coding sequence is TGTGCCAGCAGTCACAGCTATGGCTACACCTTC.

This clone was picked up a small number of times. The chain employs TRBV5-1 and TRBJ2-2, with 11 bases aligning to TRBD2. The CDR3 contains 15 residues. The germline gives CDR1 SGHRS, CDR2 YFSETQ. After removal of 9 bases from V and 4 bases from J, the junction contained 8 bases not matched to a gene. The DNA for the CDR3 is TGCGCCACGACTCGACTAGCGGGGATCACCGGGGAGCTGTTTTTT. This sequence encodes CATTRLAGITGELFF.

The V gene is TRBV5-1, the J gene TRBJ2-2, with 9 bases that match TRBD2. There are 15 residues in the CDR3. The trim removed 3 bases at V and 5 bases at J, leaving 5 bases unmatched. The V gene's germline CDR1 is SGHRS and CDR2 YFSETQ. Here the CDR3 reads CASSWETSGTGELFF. CDR3 sequence (DNA): TGCGCCAGCAGCTGGGAGACTAGCGGTACCGGGGAGCTGTTTTTT.

A single count supports this clone. CDR3 coding DNA: TGTGCCAGCAGTTACCCAAGCGGACAGGCTAACTATGGCTACACCTTC. This gives the protein CASSYPSGQANYGYTF. The V gene is TRBV6-2 or TRBV6-3, the J gene TRBJ1-2; 7 nucleotides align to TRBD1. V was pared by 2 bases and J by 0 bases, with 6 bases of the junction left unmatched. The length of the CDR3 is 16 residues. In germline, CDR1 is MNHEY, CDR2 SVGEGT.

This clone was observed a handful of times. V and J are TRBV2 and TRBJ2-7; possibly TRBD2 for D (5 bases). From germline, CDR1 is SNHLY and CDR2 FYNNEI. This CDR3 comprises 14 residues. V lost 7 bases to trimming and J lost 4 bases, with 17 bases between them. CDR3 DNA: TGTGCCAGCAATTCCTTCCGGGGAAAATACGAGCAGTACTTC. It codes for CASNSFRGKYEQYF. The full variable domain, its missing parts supplied by reference TRBV2 and TRBJ2-7, is EPEVTQTPSHQVTQMGQEVILRCVPISNHLYFYWYRQILGQKVEFLVSFYNNEISEKSEIFDDQFSVERPDGSNFTLKIRSTKLEDSAMYFCASNSFRGKYEQYFGPGTRLTVT.

The rearrangement uses TRBV30 and TRBJ1-1, with D possibly TRBD1 on 5 matching bases. Deletions cut 2 bases from V and 7 bases from J, with 11 bases between. The length of the CDR3 is 12 residues. In germline, CDR1 is GTSNPN, CDR2 SVGIG (reference sequence). The CDR3 nucleotides read TGTGCCTGGAGTACGGGACTAATTGAAGCTTTCTTT. Translation: CAWSTGLIEAFF.

This chain connects TRBV11-2 to TRBJ2-7; TRBD1 agrees at 11 bases. The length of the CDR3 is 15 residues. From germline, CDR1 is SGHAT and CDR2 FQNNGV. V lost 6 bases, J lost 6 bases, and 10 bases stayed unmatched. This CDR3 reads CASRGVRTGGREQYF. DNA for the CDR3: TGTGCCAGCAGGGGGGTGAGGACAGGGGGCCGCGAGCAGTACTTC.

The chain has TRBV2 and TRBJ2-5, with 10 bases matching TRBD2. CDR3 size: 16 residues. After removal of 2 bases from V and 4 bases from J, the junction contained 7 bases not matched to a gene. Germline lookup yields CDR1 SNHLY and CDR2 FYNNEI. DNA of the CDR3: TGTGCCAGCAGTGAATCTAGGACTAGCGGAGGAGAGACCCAGTACTTC. This translates into CASSESRTSGGETQYF.

The chain uses TRBV19 and TRBJ1-5; 7 bases fit TRBD1. Trimming took 3 bases from V and 6 from J; bases not matched to a gene: 14. This CDR3 comprises 17 residues. Looked up from germline, CDR1 is LNHDA and CDR2 is SQIVND (reference sequence). This CDR3 reads CASSILPQQGSFQPQHF. DNA of the CDR3: TGTGCCAGTAGTATTCTCCCACAACAGGGGTCTTTTCAGCCCCAGCATTTT.

V gene TRBV5-1 combines with J gene TRBJ1-1; D is perhaps TRBD1 (6 bases). The CDR3 sequence is 15 residues long. Deletions cut 2 bases from V and 1 base from J, with 12 bases between. In germline, CDR1 is SGHRS, CDR2 YFSETQ. In DNA form, the CDR3 reads TGCGCCAGCAGCTTTTACAGGGCAGGGAACACTGAAGCTTTCTTT. Its protein product is CASSFYRAGNTEAFF.